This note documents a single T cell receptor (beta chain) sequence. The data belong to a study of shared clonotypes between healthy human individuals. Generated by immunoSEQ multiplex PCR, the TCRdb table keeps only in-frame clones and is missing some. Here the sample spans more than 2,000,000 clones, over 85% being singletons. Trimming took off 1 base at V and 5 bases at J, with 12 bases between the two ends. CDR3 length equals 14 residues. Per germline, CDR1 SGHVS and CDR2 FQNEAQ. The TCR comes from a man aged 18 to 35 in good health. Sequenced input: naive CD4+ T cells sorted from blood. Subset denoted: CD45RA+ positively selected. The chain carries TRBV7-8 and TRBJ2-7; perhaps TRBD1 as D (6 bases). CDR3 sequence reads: CASSLGQDGNEQYF. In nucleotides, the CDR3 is TGTGCCAGCAGCTTAGGACAGGATGGCAACGAGCAGTACTTC.